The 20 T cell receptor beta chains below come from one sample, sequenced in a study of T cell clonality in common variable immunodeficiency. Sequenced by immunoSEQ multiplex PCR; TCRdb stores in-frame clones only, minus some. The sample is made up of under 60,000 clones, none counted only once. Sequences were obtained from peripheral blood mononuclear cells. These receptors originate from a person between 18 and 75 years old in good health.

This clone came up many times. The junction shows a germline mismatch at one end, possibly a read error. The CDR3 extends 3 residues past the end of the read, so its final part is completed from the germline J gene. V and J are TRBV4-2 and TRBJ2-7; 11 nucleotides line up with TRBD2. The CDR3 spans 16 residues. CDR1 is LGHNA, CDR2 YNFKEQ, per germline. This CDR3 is CASSQDLGTSGYEQYF. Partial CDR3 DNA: TGCGCCAGCAGCCAAGACCTAGGGACTAGCGGCTACGAG.

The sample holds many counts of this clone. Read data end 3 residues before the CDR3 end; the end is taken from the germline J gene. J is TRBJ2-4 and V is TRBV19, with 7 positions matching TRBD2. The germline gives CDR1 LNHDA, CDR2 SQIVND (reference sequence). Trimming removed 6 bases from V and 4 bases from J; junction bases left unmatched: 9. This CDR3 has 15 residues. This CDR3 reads CASRSGGSGKNIQYF. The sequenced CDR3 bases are TGTGCCAGTAGATCGGGCGGGAGCGGGAAAAACATT.

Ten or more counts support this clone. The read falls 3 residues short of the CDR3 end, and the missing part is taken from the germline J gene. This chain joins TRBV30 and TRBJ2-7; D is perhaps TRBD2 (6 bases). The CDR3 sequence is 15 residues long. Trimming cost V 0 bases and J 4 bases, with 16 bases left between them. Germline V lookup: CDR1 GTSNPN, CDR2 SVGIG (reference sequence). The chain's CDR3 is CAWSVRGLFLYEQYF. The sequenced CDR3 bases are TGTGCCTGGAGTGTACGGGGACTGTTTTTATACGAG.

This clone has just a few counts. The CDR3 spells CAWDAGAMNTEAFF. The DNA read from the CDR3 is TGTGCCTGGGACGCAGGCGCCATGAACACTGAA. The V and J genes are TRBV30 and TRBJ1-1; D gene uncertain. The CDR3 end falls 3 residues outside the read, so it is completed with the germline J gene. This CDR3 has 14 amino acids. Trimming took 5 bases from V and 0 from J, leaving 13 bases between them. Looked up from germline, CDR1 is GTSNPN and CDR2 is SVGIG (reference sequence).

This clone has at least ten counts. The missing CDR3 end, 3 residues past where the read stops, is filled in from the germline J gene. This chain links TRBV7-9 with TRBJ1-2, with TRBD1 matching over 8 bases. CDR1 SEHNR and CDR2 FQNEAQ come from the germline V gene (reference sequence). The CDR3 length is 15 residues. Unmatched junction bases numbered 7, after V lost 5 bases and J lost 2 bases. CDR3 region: CASSQLDRDNYGYTF. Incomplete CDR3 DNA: TGTGCCAGCAGCCAATTGGACAGGGACAACTATGGC. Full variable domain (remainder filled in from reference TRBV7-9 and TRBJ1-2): DTGVSQNPRHKITKRGQNVTFRCDPISEHNRLYWYRQTLGQGPEFLTYFQNEAQLEKSRLLSDRFSAERPKGSFSTLEIQRTEQGDSAMYLCASSQLDRDNYGYTFGSGTRLTVV.

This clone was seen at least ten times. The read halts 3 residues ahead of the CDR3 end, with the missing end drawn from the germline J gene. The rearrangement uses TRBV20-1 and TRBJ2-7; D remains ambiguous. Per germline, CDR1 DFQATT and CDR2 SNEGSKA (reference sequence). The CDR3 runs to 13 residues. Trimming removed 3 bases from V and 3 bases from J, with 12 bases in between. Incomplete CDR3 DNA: TGCAGTGCTAGTTCCGTGAACTTCTACGAG. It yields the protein CSASSVNFYE. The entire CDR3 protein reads CSASSVNFYEQYF.

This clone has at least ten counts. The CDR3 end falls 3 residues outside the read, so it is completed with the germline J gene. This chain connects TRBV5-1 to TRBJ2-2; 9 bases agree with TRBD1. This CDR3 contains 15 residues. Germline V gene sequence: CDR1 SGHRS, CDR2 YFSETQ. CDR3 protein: CASSSGTGRGEKLFF. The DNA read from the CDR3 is TGCGCCAGCAGCTCCGGGACAGGGAGGGGTGAAAAG.

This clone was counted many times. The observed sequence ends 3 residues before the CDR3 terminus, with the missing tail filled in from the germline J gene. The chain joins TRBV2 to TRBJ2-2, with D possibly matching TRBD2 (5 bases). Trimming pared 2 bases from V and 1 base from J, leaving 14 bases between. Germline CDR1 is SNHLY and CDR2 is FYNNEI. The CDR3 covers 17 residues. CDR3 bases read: TGTGCCAGCAGTGAAAGGGCGGACTTCCTGAACACCGGGGAG. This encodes CASSERADFLNTGE. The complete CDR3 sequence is CASSERADFLNTGELFF.

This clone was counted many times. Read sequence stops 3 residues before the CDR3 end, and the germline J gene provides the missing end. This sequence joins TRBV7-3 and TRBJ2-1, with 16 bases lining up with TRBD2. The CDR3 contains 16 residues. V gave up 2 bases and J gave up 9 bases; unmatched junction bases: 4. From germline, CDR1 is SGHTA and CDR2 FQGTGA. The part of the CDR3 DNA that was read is TGTGCCAGCAGCTTAGATGGGACTAGCGGGAGGGGTGAG. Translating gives CASSLDGTSGRGE. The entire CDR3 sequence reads CASSLDGTSGRGEQFF.

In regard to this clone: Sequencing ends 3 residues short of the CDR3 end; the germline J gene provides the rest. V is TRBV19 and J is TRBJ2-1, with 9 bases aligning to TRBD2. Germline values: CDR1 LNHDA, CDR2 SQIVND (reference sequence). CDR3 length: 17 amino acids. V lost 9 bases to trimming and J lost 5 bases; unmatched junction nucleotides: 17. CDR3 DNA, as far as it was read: TGTGCCAGCACCCCCGCTTACCTAGCGGGACTAAACAATGAG. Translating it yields CASTPAYLAGLNNE. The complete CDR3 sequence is CASTPAYLAGLNNEQFF.

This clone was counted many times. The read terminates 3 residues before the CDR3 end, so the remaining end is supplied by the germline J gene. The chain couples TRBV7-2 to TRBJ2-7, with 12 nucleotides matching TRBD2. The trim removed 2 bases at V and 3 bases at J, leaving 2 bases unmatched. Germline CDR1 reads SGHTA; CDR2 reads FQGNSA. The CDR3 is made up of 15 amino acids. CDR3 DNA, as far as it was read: TGTGCCAGCAGCTTATCACTAGCGGGAGGCTACGAG. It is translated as CASSLSLAGGYE. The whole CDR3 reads CASSLSLAGGYEQYF.

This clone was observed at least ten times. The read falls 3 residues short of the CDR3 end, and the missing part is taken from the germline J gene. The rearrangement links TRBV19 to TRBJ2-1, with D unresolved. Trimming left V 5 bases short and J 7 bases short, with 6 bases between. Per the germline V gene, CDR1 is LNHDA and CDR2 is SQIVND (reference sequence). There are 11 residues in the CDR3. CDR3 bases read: TGTGCCAGTAGTCTCCTTAATGAG. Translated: CASSLLNE. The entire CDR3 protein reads CASSLLNEQFF.

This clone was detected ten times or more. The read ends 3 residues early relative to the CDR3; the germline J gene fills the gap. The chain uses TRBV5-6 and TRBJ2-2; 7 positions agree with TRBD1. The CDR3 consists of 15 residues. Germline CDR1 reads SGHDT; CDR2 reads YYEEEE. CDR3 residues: CASSRPDREGEKLFF. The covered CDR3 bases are TGTGCCAGCAGCCGACCTGACAGGGAAGGTGAAAAG.

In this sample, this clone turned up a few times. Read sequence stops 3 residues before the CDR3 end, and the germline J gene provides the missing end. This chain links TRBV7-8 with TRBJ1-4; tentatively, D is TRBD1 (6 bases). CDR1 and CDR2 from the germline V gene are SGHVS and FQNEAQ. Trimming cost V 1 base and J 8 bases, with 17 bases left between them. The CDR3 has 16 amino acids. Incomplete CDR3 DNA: TGTGCCAGCAGCTTAGACGGGGGGCGCGTAGTGGAAAAA. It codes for CASSLDGGRVVEK. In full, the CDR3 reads CASSLDGGRVVEKLFF.

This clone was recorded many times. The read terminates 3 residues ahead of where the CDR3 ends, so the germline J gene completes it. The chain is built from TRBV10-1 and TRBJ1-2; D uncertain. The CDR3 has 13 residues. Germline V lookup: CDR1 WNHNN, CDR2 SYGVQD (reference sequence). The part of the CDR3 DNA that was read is TGCGCCAGCAGTGAGTCGGGGAGGCGGGAG. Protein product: CASSESGRRE. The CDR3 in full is CASSESGRREYTF.

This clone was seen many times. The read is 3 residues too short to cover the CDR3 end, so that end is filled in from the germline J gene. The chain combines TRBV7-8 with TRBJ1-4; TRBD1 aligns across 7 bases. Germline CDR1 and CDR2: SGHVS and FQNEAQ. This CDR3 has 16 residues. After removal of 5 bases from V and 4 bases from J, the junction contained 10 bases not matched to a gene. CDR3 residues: CASSLEGTELNEKLFF. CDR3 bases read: TGTGCCAGCAGCCTTGAAGGGACAGAGCTTAATGAAAAA.

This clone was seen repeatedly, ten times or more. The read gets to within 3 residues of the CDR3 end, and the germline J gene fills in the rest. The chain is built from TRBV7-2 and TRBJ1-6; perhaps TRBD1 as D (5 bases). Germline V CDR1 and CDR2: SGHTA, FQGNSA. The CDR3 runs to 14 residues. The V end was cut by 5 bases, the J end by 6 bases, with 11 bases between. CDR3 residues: CASSLQTANSPLHF. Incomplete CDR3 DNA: TGTGCCAGCAGCCTACAGACAGCTAATTCACCC.

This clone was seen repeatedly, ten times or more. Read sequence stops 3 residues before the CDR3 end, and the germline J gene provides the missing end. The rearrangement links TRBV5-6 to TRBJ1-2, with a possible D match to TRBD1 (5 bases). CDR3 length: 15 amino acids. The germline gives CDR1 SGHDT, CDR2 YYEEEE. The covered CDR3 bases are TGTGCCAGCAGCTTGGACCGAAATGCCTGGGGCGGC. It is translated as CASSLDRNAWGG. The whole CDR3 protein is CASSLDRNAWGGYTF. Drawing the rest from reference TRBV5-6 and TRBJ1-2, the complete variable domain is DAGVTQSPTHLIKTRGQQVTLRCSPKSGHDTVSWYQQALGQGPQFIFQYYEEEERQRGNFPDRFSGHQFPNYSSELNVNALLLGDSALYLCASSLDRNAWGGYTFGSGTRLTVV.

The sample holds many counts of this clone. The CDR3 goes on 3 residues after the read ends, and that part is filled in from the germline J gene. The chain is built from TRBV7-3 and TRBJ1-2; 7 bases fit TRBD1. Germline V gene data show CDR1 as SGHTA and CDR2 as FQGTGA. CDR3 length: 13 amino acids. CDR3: CASSLQGSSGYTF. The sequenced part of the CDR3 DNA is TGTGCCAGCAGCCTACAGGGGTCCAGCGGC. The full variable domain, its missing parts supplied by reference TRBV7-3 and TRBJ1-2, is GAGVSQTPSNKVTEKGKYVELRCDPISGHTALYWYRQSLGQGPEFLIYFQGTGAADDSGLPNDRFFAVRPEGSVSTLKIQRTERGDSAVYLCASSLQGSSGYTFGSGTRLTVV.

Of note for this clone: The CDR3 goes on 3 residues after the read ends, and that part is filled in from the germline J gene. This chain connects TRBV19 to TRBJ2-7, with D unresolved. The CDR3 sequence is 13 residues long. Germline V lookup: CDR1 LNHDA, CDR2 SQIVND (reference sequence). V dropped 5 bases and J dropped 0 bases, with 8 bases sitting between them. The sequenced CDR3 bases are TGTGCCAGTAGTCTTAGCCCCTCCTACGAG. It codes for CASSLSPSYE. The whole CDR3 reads CASSLSPSYEQYF.